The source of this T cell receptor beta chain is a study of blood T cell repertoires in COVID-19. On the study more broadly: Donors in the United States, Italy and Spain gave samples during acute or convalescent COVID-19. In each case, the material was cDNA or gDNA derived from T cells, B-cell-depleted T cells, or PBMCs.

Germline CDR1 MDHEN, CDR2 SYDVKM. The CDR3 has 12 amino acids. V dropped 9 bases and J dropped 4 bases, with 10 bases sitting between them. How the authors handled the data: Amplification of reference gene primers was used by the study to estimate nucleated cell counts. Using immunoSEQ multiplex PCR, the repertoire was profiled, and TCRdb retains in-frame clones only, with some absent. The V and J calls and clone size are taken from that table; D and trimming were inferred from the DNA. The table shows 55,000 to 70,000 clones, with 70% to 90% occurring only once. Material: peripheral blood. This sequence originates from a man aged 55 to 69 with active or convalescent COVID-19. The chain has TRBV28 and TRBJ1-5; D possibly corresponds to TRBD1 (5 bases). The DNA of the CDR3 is TGTGCCAGTAGGGGTCAAAATCAGCCCCAGCATTTT. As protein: CASRGQNQPQHF. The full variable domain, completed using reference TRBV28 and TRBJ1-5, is DVKVTQSSRYLVKRTGEKVFLECVQDMDHENMFWYRQDPGLGLRLIYFSYDVKMKEKGDIPEGYSVSREKKERFSLILESASTNQTSMYLCASRGQNQPQHFGDGTRLSIL.